This TCR beta chain comes out of a study of blood T cell repertoires in COVID-19. Study in general: Spain, Italy and the United States supplied samples that represented acute and convalescent COVID-19.

CDR1 and CDR2 from the germline V gene are SGHNT and YENEEA. Trimming removed 3 bases from V and 3 bases from J; junction bases left unmatched: 4. The CDR3 length is 15 residues. Sequencing used immunoSEQ multiplex PCR; TCRdb keeps in-frame clones, though not all of them. The repertoire holds 65,000 to 75,000 clones, with 82% as singletons. This clonotype was obtained from a woman of 80 years or more with acute or convalescent COVID-19. Sequencing input: peripheral blood. This chain uses TRBV11-3 with TRBJ2-1; 8 bases are shared with TRBD2. CDR3 sequence (DNA): TGTGCCAGCAGCTTCACTAGCGGAGACTACAATGAGCAGTTCTTC. Amino acids: CASSFTSGDYNEQFF. Supplemented by reference TRBV11-3 and TRBJ2-1, the full variable domain reads EAGVVQSPRYKIIEKKQPVAFWCNPISGHNTLYWYLQNLGQGPELLIRYENEEAVDDSQLPKDRFSAERLKGVDSTLKIQPAELGDSAVYLCASSFTSGDYNEQFFGPGTRLTVL.